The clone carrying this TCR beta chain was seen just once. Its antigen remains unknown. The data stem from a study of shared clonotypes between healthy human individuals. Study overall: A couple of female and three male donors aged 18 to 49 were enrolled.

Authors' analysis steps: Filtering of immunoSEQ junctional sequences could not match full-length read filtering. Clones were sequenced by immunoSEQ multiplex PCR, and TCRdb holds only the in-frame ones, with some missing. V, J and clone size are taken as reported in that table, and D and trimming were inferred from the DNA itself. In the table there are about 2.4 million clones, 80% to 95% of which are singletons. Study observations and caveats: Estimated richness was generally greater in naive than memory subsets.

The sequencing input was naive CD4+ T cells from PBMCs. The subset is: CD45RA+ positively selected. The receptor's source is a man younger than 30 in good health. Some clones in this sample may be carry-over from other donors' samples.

The CDR3 DNA follows: TGTGCCTGGAGTGTCCTACGGACTAGCGGGAGCCAAGAGACCCAGTACTTC. Translating it yields CAWSVLRTSGSQETQYF. The chain employs TRBV30 and TRBJ2-5; TRBD2 matches 13 bases. CDR1 and CDR2 from the germline V gene are GTSNPN and SVGIG (reference sequence). Trimming at V came to 0 bases and at J to 1 base, leaving 5 bases not matched to a gene. This CDR3 has 17 amino acids.